This T cell receptor (beta chain) emerged from a study of cytomegalovirus exposure and HLA in healthy donors. This CDR3 spans 18 amino acids. Trimming removed 0 bases from V and 3 bases from J, with 22 bases in between. The germline V gene has CDR1 SGHTS and CDR2 YDEGEE. The PCR had 60 Vbeta and 13 Jbeta primers. The repertoire was sequenced with immunoSEQ multiplex PCR; TCRdb's copy has only in-frame clones and lacks some. Here the sample spans some 140,000 clones, more than 70% being singletons. The source is a woman aged 35 to 49 in good health and CMV-seropositive. The chain couples TRBV5-8 to TRBJ2-7, with D tentatively TRBD1 (5 bases). The sample consisted of PBMCs. The CDR3, as DNA: TGTGCCAGCAGCTTGGTTACCTTCGGACCCCGACAGCACTACGAGCAGTACTTC. It is translated as CASSLVTFGPRQHYEQYF. Together with reference TRBV5-8 and TRBJ2-7, the CDR3 gives the full variable domain: EAGVTQSPTHLIKTRGQQATLRCSPISGHTSVYWYQQALGLGLQFLLWYDEGEERNRGNFPPRFSGRQFPNYSSELNVNALELEDSALYLCASSLVTFGPRQHYEQYFGPGTRLTVT.